These 32 T cell receptor beta chains originate from one sample sequenced in a study of somatic mutations in cytotoxic T cells in rheumatoid arthritis. Data came from immunoSEQ multiplex PCR; TCRdb stores just in-frame clones and leaves some out. The data show about 18,000 clones, about four fifths seen once. The specimen was CD8+ T cells sorted from blood. All receptors derive from a woman aged 45-65 years in good health.

The gene calls are TRBV5-6 and TRBJ1-1; 7 nucleotides line up with TRBD1. This CDR3 contains 14 residues. CDR1 and CDR2 (germline): SGHDT, YYEEEE. Trimming cost V 0 bases and J 5 bases; bases outside gene matches: 4. This CDR3 is CASSLEGGSTEAFF. In DNA form, the CDR3 reads TGTGCCAGCAGCTTGGAAGGGGGCTCGACTGAAGCTTTCTTT.

This clone ranks as large. The CDR3 is CASTYRGRANEKLFF. The CDR3 DNA is TGTGCCAGCACGTACCGCGGGAGAGCGAATGAAAAACTGTTTTTT. This chain connects TRBV28 to TRBJ1-4; D not resolved. Trimming stripped 7 bases from V and 5 bases from J, with 17 bases between. The CDR3 runs to 15 residues. Per germline, CDR1 MDHEN and CDR2 SYDVKM. Supplemented by reference TRBV28 and TRBJ1-4, the full variable domain reads DVKVTQSSRYLVKRTGEKVFLECVQDMDHENMFWYRQDPGLGLRLIYFSYDVKMKEKGDIPEGYSVSREKKERFSLILESASTNQTSMYLCASTYRGRANEKLFFGSGTQLSVL.

This chain uses TRBV29-1 with TRBJ2-7, with D perhaps being TRBD1 or TRBD2 (5 bases each). The ends were cut back, 4 bases at V and 0 bases at J, with 10 bases in the middle. Germline V gene lookup returns CDR1 SQVTM and CDR2 ANQGSEA. This CDR3 is built from 13 residues. The CDR3 loop reads CSVGAGTSYEQYF. CDR3 sequence (DNA): TGCAGCGTTGGGGCCGGGACCTCCTACGAGCAGTACTTC.

V usage is TRBV4-1 and J usage is TRBJ2-5, with D possibly called TRBD1 or TRBD2 (5 bases each). This CDR3 is 16 amino acids long. V lost 0 bases and J lost 2, with 13 bases in between. Germline V gives CDR1 MGHRA, CDR2 YSYEKL. The CDR3 coding sequence is TGCGCCAGCAGCCAAGAGCCCGGGGCCCCTCAAGAGACCCAGTACTTC. Translation gives CASSQEPGAPQETQYF.

This clone was recorded once. The chain carries TRBV11-2 and TRBJ1-1, with 7 nucleotides matching TRBD1. In germline, CDR1 is SGHAT, CDR2 FQNNGV. The V gene end was trimmed by 5 bases and the J gene end by 0 bases; junction bases not matched to a gene: 12. The CDR3 is made up of 17 amino acids. Here the CDR3 DNA reads TGTGCCAGCAGCCCCCGAGGAGGGGGCCCCATGAACACTGAAGCTTTCTTT. Translated, it gives CASSPRGGGPMNTEAFF.

V is TRBV7-8 and J is TRBJ2-7, with TRBD1 matching 11 bases. Germline assignment: CDR1 SGHVS and CDR2 FQNEAQ. With V trimmed by 5 bases and J by 12 bases, 9 bases remained unmatched. There are 13 residues in the CDR3. The chain's CDR3 is CASSPGTGGVRYF. CDR3 in DNA: TGTGCCAGCAGCCCCGGGACAGGGGGGGTTCGGTACTTC.

The chain joins TRBV6-5 to TRBJ1-2, with D possibly TRBD1 on 5 matching bases. The V gene's germline CDR1 is MNHEY and CDR2 SVGAGI. Deletions cut 2 bases from V and 0 bases from J, with 7 bases between. The CDR3 loop spans 14 amino acids. The CDR3 coding sequence is TGTGCCAGCAGTTACGGGGGAGCTAACTATGGCTACACCTTC. Translating it yields CASSYGGANYGYTF.

The chain links TRBV2 to TRBJ2-7, with TRBD1 matching 9 bases. Trimming cost V 3 bases and J 1 base; bases outside gene matches: 4. This CDR3 has 15 residues. CDR1 and CDR2 from the germline V gene are SNHLY and FYNNEI. CDR3 DNA: TGTGCCAGCAGTGACCCCGGGACAGGGTCCTACGAGCAGTACTTC. Protein: CASSDPGTGSYEQYF.

The chain employs TRBV19 and TRBJ2-2; 12 positions match TRBD2. Trimming took 4 bases from V and 4 from J; bases not matched to a gene: 1. CDR3 length equals 15 residues. Germline V lookup: CDR1 LNHDA, CDR2 SQIVND (reference sequence). This chain's CDR3 is CASSTSGGGTGELFF. For the CDR3, the DNA is TGTGCCAGTAGTACTAGCGGGGGGGGCACCGGGGAGCTGTTTTTT.

The chain uses TRBV27 and TRBJ2-5; D gene unclear. Trimming took 0 bases from V and 5 from J, leaving 10 bases between them. This CDR3 spans 14 amino acids. CDR1 MNHEY and CDR2 SMNVEV come from the germline V gene (reference sequence). CDR3 sequence: CASSLSISRETQYF. The CDR3, as DNA: TGTGCCAGCAGTTTATCGATTAGCCGGGAGACCCAGTACTTC.

The V call is TRBV7-9, the J call TRBJ1-1; D call uncertain. V lost 3 bases and J lost 3, with 5 bases in between. The germline CDR1 and CDR2 sequences are SEHNR and FQNEAQ (reference sequence). This CDR3 region has 12 residues. Here the CDR3 DNA reads TGTGCCAGCAGCTTGGGTTACACTGAAGCTTTCTTT. Protein: CASSLGYTEAFF.

The rearrangement joins TRBV7-9 to TRBJ2-2, with 10 positions matching TRBD2. The J segment lost 0 bases and the V segment lost 4 bases, leaving 2 bases of the junction unmatched. Germline lookup yields CDR1 SEHNR and CDR2 FQNEAQ (reference sequence). The CDR3 has 16 amino acids. CDR3 in DNA: TGTGCCAGCAGCTCGAGCGGGGGGGCGAACACCGGGGAGCTGTTTTTT. Protein sequence: CASSSSGGANTGELFF.

This chain links TRBV27 with TRBJ2-7; no firm D call. V lost 8 bases and J lost 4, with 15 bases in between. CDR1 is MNHEY, CDR2 SMNVEV, per germline (reference sequence). CDR3 length: 13 residues. The chain's CDR3 is CASARPGGYEQYF. As DNA, the CDR3 is TGTGCCAGCGCACGCCCGGGTGGGTACGAGCAGTACTTC.

This chain uses TRBV30 with TRBJ2-7; TRBD2 matches at 11 bases. Germline CDR1 GTSNPN, CDR2 SVGIG (reference sequence). V shed 5 bases, J shed 6 bases, and the junction held 9 bases outside the gene matches. This CDR3 has 14 residues. The chain's CDR3 is CAWALAGGPAEQYF. CDR3 bases: TGTGCCTGGGCTTTAGCGGGAGGGCCGGCCGAGCAGTACTTC.

CDR3 loop: CASSMVAGSTDTQYF. DNA for the CDR3: TGTGCCAGCAGTATGGTAGCGGGAAGCACAGATACGCAGTATTTT. The J gene is TRBJ2-3, the V gene TRBV14, with 8 bases fitting TRBD2. Germline loops: CDR1 SGHDN, CDR2 FVKESK. V shed 6 bases, J shed 0 bases, and the junction held 5 bases outside the gene matches. The CDR3 runs to 15 residues. Variable domain in full (rest from reference TRBV14 and TRBJ2-3): EAGVTQFPSHSVIEKGQTVTLRCDPISGHDNLYWYRRVMGKEIKFLLHFVKESKQDESGMPNNRFLAERTGGTYSTLKVQPAELEDSGVYFCASSMVAGSTDTQYFGPGTRLTVL.

J is TRBJ2-7 and V is TRBV4-2, with D possibly TRBD1 on 7 matching bases. In germline, CDR1 is LGHNA, CDR2 YNFKEQ. Trimming removed 0 bases from V and 0 bases from J, with 12 bases in between. The CDR3 is made up of 16 amino acids. The CDR3 DNA sequence: TGTGCCAGCAGCCAAGACGCGGGACAGCCCTCCTACGAGCAGTACTTC. This encodes CASSQDAGQPSYEQYF.

This clone was detected a few times. The chain uses TRBV4-3 and TRBJ2-6, with D perhaps matching TRBD1 (6 bases). Germline values: CDR1 LGHNA, CDR2 YSLEER. With 0 bases removed from V and 2 bases from J, the gap between germline ends came to 8 bases. This CDR3 has 16 residues. The CDR3 DNA reads as TGCGCCAGCAGCCAAGAATCAGGGGCTGGGGCCAACGTCCTGACTTTC. Translation gives CASSQESGAGANVLTF.

The chain has TRBV5-4 and TRBJ2-5; D is possibly TRBD2 (6 bases). CDR1 and CDR2 (germline): SGHNT, YYREEE (reference sequence). CDR3 size: 14 residues. V lost 2 bases and J lost 4, with 12 bases in between. The CDR3 DNA is TGTGCCAGCAGCTTCGGCGGGGCCGCAGAGACCCAGTACTTC. Protein product: CASSFGGAAETQYF. The full variable domain, rest sourced from reference TRBV5-4 and TRBJ2-5, is ETGVTQSPTHLIKTRGQQVTLRCSSQSGHNTVSWYQQALGQGPQFIFQYYREEENGRGNFPPRFSGLQFPNYSSELNVNALELDDSALYLCASSFGGAAETQYFGPGTRLLVL.

The V call is TRBV7-9, the J call TRBJ2-1; either TRBD1 or TRBD2 may supply D (5 bases each). This CDR3 is 12 amino acids long. The ends were cut back, 1 base at V and 8 bases at J, with 6 bases in the middle. CDR1 and CDR2 from the germline V gene are SEHNR and FQNEAQ (reference sequence). CDR3 region: CASSLGGYEQFF. The DNA of the CDR3 is TGTGCCAGCAGCTTAGGGGGGTATGAGCAGTTCTTC.

The genes are TRBV7-9 and TRBJ1-1; D remains ambiguous. CDR1 is SEHNR, CDR2 FQNEAQ, per germline (reference sequence). V lost 4 bases to trimming and J lost 4 bases, with 4 bases between them. The CDR3 has 11 residues. Written as DNA, the CDR3 is TGTGCCAGCAGCTCCGGCACTGAAGCTTTCTTT. It yields the protein CASSSGTEAFF.

Details on this clone: The same CDR3 is also encoded by other DNA sequences in this sample. V usage is TRBV19 and J usage is TRBJ2-1; D is undetermined. Trimming removed 4 bases at V and 4 bases at J, with 2 bases between. This CDR3 comprises 11 residues. The germline V gene has CDR1 LNHDA and CDR2 SQIVND (reference sequence). The CDR3 is CASSTYNEQFF. The CDR3 DNA reads TGTGCCAGTAGTACTTACAATGAGCAGTTCTTC.

The V call is TRBV5-4, the J call TRBJ2-7; D is uncertain. The CDR3 consists of 13 residues. Germline V gene data show CDR1 as SGHNT and CDR2 as YYREEE (reference sequence). The V gene lost 0 bases and the J gene lost 0 bases, with 4 bases spanning the gap. The CDR3 reads CASSLEGSYEQYF. The CDR3 region has the DNA TGTGCCAGCAGCTTGGAAGGCTCCTACGAGCAGTACTTC. Full variable domain (remainder filled in from reference TRBV5-4 and TRBJ2-7): ETGVTQSPTHLIKTRGQQVTLRCSSQSGHNTVSWYQQALGQGPQFIFQYYREEENGRGNFPPRFSGLQFPNYSSELNVNALELDDSALYLCASSLEGSYEQYFGPGTRLTVT.

J is TRBJ2-1 and V is TRBV25-1, with 10 bases that match TRBD2. Germline trimming cut 3 bases from V and 8 bases from J; bases unmatched to any gene: 7. CDR3 length: 15 residues. Germline V gene data show CDR1 as MGHDK and CDR2 as SYGVNS. CDR3 loop: CASSDKAGGPDEQFF. The DNA of the CDR3 is TGTGCCAGCAGTGATAAAGCGGGAGGGCCAGATGAGCAGTTCTTC.

The chain couples TRBV21-1 to TRBJ2-1; the D call in the table, TRBD1, was not verified against the DNA. TRBV21-1 has pseudogene status. CDR3 length equals 13 residues. The CDR3 DNA reads TGTGCCAGCAGCAAGCTCAGATACAATGAGCAGTTCTTC. Residues: CASSKLRYNEQFF.

V usage is TRBV7-9 and J usage is TRBJ2-5; the D gene could be TRBD1 or TRBD2 (5 bases each). Germline CDR1 is SEHNR and CDR2 is FQNEAQ (reference sequence). The CDR3 contains 15 residues. V lost 1 base and J lost 4, with 13 bases in between. For the CDR3, the DNA is TGTGCCAGCAGCTTAGTCCAATTTGGGGGAGAGACCCAGTACTTC. Translated: CASSLVQFGGETQYF.

The rearrangement joins TRBV5-5 to TRBJ2-7; D possibly matches TRBD1 or TRBD2 (5 bases each). Germline CDR1 and CDR2: SGHKS and YYEKEE (reference sequence). The CDR3 covers 15 residues. Trimming took 4 bases from V and 2 from J, leaving 16 bases between them. In DNA form, the CDR3 reads TGTGCCAGCAGCCCCACCCGGGACGGGACCTACGAGCAGTACTTC. Translated, it gives CASSPTRDGTYEQYF.

This chain connects TRBV7-2 to TRBJ2-7; D possibly corresponds to TRBD2 (6 bases). V was pared by 1 base and J by 1 base, with 8 bases between. Germline CDR1 and CDR2: SGHTA and FQGNSA. The CDR3 has 14 amino acids. The CDR3 region is CASSLGGESYEQYF. CDR3 nucleotides: TGTGCCAGCAGCTTAGGCGGGGAGTCCTACGAGCAGTACTTC.

The gene calls are TRBV15 and TRBJ1-1; the D gene is possibly TRBD1 (6 bases). The CDR3 is made up of 15 amino acids. V dropped 0 bases and J dropped 1 base, with 9 bases sitting between them. CDR1 is LNHNV, CDR2 YYDKDF, per germline (reference sequence). CDR3 sequence reads: CATSREGGGNTEAFF. CDR3 coding DNA: TGTGCCACCAGCAGAGAAGGGGGGGGGAACACTGAAGCTTTCTTT.

This clone showed up just once. The V gene is TRBV7-2, the J gene TRBJ1-2, with a possible D match to TRBD1 (5 bases). Per germline, CDR1 SGHTA and CDR2 FQGNSA. The V gene lost 5 bases and the J gene lost 6 bases, with 13 bases spanning the gap. This CDR3 is 13 amino acids long. CDR3 DNA sequence: TGTGCCAGCAGCCCGGCGGGGGATCATGGCTACACCTTC. It encodes CASSPAGDHGYTF.

This chain connects TRBV7-9 to TRBJ1-1; no definite D call. Trimming left V 1 base short and J 5 bases short, with 8 bases between. The V gene's germline CDR1 is SEHNR and CDR2 FQNEAQ (reference sequence). The CDR3 has 13 residues. The chain's CDR3 is CASSLGGRTEAFF. CDR3 bases: TGTGCCAGCAGCTTAGGAGGGCGTACTGAAGCTTTCTTT.

The chain couples TRBV14 to TRBJ1-1; D not certain. There are 13 residues in the CDR3. The V gene lost 4 bases and the J gene lost 11 bases, with 17 bases spanning the gap. The germline CDR1 and CDR2 sequences are SGHDN and FVKESK. The CDR3 DNA follows: TGTGCCAGCAGCCCAGGCGGATGGAGTTGGGCTTTCTTT. Protein sequence: CASSPGGWSWAFF.

The chain joins TRBV7-9 to TRBJ2-2; possible D gene TRBD2, 6 bases. In germline, CDR1 is SEHNR, CDR2 FQNEAQ (reference sequence). The CDR3 length is 16 residues. With 5 bases removed from V and 4 bases from J, the gap between germline ends came to 17 bases. CDR3 sequence reads: CASSNRERALTGELFF. CDR3 coding DNA: TGTGCCAGCAGCAATCGGGAGCGCGCCCTCACCGGGGAGCTGTTTTTT. Full variable domain (outside the CDR3, taken from reference TRBV7-9 and TRBJ2-2): DTGVSQNPRHKITKRGQNVTFRCDPISEHNRLYWYRQTLGQGPEFLTYFQNEAQLEKSRLLSDRFSAERPKGSFSTLEIQRTEQGDSAMYLCASSNRERALTGELFFGEGSRLTVL.